This TCR beta chain is from a study of T-cell memory formation after mild COVID-19. One entry per CDR3 protein, called by TCRdb with MiXCR from the 5' RACE reads. The sample holds 300,000 to 400,000 distinct CDR3 sequences, 14% seen once. With respect to this clonotype: No antigen is known for it.

General observations from the study: Contracting CD4+ clones lay largely in CM and EM, with CD8+ ones residing in EMRA.

Trimming removed 2 bases at V and 3 bases at J, with 15 bases between. This CDR3 has 15 residues. Germline CDR1 reads SGHNT; CDR2 reads YYREEE (reference sequence). The receptor's source is a man younger than 35 who had mild COVID-19 (a few samples of this study predate the infection). Cell type and time point are not known. Sequenced sample: PBMCs or a T cell subset sorted from them (not recorded which). J is TRBJ2-7 and V is TRBV5-4; D gene unclear. CDR3 region: CASSFPAAQGYEQYF. The CDR3 DNA reads TGTGCCAGCAGCTTTCCGGCGGCCCAAGGCTACGAGCAGTACTTC.